This T cell receptor beta chain was found in a study of T cells in Graves' hyperthyroidism and ophthalmopathy. Study-level information: Peripheral blood was secured at the point of initial diagnosis, before any treatment.

What was amplified from RNA transcripts were TCR beta CDR3 regions. When the TCR CDR3 underwent first-round RT-PCR, the HTBI primer set was used. TCRdb itself ran the multiplex PCR reads through MiXCR, one entry per CDR3 protein. The sample includes about 600,000 distinct CDR3 sequences, approximately 16% of them seen just once. Study-wide results and limits: Ophthalmopathy cases were set apart from stable hyperthyroidism by a 13 V-J model. Ophthalmopathy, which appeared later, was predicted by the model a median 6.5 months before onset.

Uncontrolled infection, other autoimmune disease, pregnancy or lactation excluded patients. This clonotype was observed at least ten times. Its antigen is not known. The sequenced sample consisted of blood. This sequence originates from a woman between 40 and 50 years old with Graves' ophthalmopathy.

The CDR3 sequence is CASSDGQSTDTQYF. The CDR3, as DNA: TGTGCCAGCAGTGATGGACAGAGCACAGATACGCAGTATTTT. The gene calls are TRBV2 and TRBJ2-3; a weak D match, TRBD1 (6 bases). The CDR3 has 14 amino acids. With 3 bases removed from V and 0 bases from J, the gap between germline ends came to 7 bases. In germline, CDR1 is SNHLY, CDR2 FYNNEI.